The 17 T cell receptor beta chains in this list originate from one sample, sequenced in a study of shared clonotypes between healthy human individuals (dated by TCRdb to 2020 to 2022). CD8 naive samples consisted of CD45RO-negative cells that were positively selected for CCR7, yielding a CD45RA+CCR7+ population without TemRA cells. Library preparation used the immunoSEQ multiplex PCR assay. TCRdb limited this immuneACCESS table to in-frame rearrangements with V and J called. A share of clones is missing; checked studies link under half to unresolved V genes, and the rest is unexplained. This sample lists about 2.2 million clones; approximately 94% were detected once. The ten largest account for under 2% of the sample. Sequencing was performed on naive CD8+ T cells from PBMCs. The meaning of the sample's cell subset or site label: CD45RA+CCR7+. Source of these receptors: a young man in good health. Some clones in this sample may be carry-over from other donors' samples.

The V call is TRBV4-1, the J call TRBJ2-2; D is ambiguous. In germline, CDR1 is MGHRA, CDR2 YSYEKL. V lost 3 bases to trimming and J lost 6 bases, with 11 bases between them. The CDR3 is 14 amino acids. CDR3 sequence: CASSQINGPGELFF. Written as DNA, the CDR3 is TGCGCCAGCAGCCAGATTAACGGGCCCGGGGAGCTGTTTTTT.

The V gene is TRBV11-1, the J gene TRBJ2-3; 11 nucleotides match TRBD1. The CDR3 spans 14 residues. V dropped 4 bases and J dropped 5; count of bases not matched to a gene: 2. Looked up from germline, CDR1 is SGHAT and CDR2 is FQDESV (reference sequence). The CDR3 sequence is CASSYGTGGDTQYF. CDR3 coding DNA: TGTGCCAGCAGCTACGGGACAGGGGGAGATACGCAGTATTTT.

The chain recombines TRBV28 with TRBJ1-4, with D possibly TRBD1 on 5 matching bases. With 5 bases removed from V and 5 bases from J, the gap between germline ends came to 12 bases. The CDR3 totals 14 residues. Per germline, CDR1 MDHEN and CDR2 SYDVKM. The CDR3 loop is CASSPRVVNEKLFF. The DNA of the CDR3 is TGTGCCAGCAGTCCCAGGGTGGTCAATGAAAAACTGTTTTTT. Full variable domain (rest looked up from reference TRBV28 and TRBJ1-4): DVKVTQSSRYLVKRTGEKVFLECVQDMDHENMFWYRQDPGLGLRLIYFSYDVKMKEKGDIPEGYSVSREKKERFSLILESASTNQTSMYLCASSPRVVNEKLFFGSGTQLSVL.

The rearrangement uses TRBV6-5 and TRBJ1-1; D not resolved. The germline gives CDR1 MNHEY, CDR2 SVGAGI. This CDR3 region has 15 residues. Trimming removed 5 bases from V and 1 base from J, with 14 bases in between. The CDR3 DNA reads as TGTGCCAGCAGTCCACCCGCCCGTCAGAACACTGAAGCTTTCTTT. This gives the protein CASSPPARQNTEAFF.

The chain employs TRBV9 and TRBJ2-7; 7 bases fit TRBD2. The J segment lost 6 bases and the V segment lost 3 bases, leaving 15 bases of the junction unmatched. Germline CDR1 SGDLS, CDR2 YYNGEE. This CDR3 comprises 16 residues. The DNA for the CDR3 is TGTGCCAGCAGCGCGCCGGAGGGAGGGAACTCCCTCGAGCAGTACTTC. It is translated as CASSAPEGGNSLEQYF.

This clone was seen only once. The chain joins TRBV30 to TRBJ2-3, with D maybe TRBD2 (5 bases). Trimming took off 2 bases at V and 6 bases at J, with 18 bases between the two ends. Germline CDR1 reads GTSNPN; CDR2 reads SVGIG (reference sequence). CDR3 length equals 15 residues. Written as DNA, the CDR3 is TGTGCCTGGAGTAAGGAGGAAAGGTGGATGGATACGCAGTATTTT. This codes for CAWSKEERWMDTQYF.

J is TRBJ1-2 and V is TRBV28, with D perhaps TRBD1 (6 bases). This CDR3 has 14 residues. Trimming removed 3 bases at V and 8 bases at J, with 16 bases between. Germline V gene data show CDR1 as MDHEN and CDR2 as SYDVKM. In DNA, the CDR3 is TGTGCCAGCAGTTTTTACGCGGCAGGGGAAGGCTACACCTTC. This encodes CASSFYAAGEGYTF.

CDR3 amino acids: CASSSPWREDGDTQYF. The CDR3 nucleotides are TGTGCCAGCAGCTCCCCCTGGCGGGAGGATGGAGATACGCAGTATTTT. The chain has TRBV11-2 and TRBJ2-3; 8 positions agree with TRBD2. The CDR3 totals 16 residues. The germline CDR1 and CDR2 sequences are SGHAT and FQNNGV. The V gene end was trimmed by 4 bases and the J gene end by 5 bases; junction bases not matched to a gene: 11.

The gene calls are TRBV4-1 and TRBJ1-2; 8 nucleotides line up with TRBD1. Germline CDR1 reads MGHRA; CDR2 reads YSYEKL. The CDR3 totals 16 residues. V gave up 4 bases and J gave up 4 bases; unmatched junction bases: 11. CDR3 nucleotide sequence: TGCGCCAGCAGCCCACAGGGGGGAGGGGATCCCTATGGCTACACCTTC. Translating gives CASSPQGGGDPYGYTF.

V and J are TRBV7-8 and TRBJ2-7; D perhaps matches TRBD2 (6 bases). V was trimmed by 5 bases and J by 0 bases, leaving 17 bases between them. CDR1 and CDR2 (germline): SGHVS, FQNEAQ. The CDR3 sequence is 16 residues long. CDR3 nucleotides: TGTGCCAGCAGCGCGCCGGGACTCAAGAGCTCCTACGAGCAGTACTTC. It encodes CASSAPGLKSSYEQYF.

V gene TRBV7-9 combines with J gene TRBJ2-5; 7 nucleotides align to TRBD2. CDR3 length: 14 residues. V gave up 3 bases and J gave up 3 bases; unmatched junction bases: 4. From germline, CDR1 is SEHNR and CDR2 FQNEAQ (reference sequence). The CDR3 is CASSFALAEETQYF. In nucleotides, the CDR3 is TGTGCCAGCAGCTTCGCCCTAGCGGAAGAGACCCAGTACTTC.

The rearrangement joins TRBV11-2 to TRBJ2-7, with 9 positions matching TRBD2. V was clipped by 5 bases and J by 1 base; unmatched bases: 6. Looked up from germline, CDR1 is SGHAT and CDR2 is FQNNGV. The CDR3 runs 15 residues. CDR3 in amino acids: CASSEGLAPSYEQYF. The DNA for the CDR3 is TGTGCCAGCAGCGAAGGACTAGCGCCTTCCTACGAGCAGTACTTC.

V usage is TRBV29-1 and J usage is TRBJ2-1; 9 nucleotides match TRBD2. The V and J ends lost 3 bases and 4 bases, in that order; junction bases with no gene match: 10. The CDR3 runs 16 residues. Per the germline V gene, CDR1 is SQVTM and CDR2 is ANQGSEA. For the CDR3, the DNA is TGCAGCGTTGAGGTCCTAGCGGGGCCGGTATACAATGAGCAGTTCTTC. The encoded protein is CSVEVLAGPVYNEQFF.

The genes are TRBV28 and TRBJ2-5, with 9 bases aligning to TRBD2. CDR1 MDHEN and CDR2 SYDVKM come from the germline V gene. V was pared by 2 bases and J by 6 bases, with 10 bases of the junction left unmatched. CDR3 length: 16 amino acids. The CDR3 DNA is TGTGCCAGCAGTTTAGGTAGCGGGAGTTACCAGCAGACCCAGTACTTC. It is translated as CASSLGSGSYQQTQYF.

In DNA form, the CDR3 reads TGTGCCAGCAGCCCCCTGACTAGTTACTCCTACAATGAGCAGTTCTTC. It encodes CASSPLTSYSYNEQFF. J is TRBJ2-1 and V is TRBV28, with D perhaps matching TRBD2 (6 bases). Trimming pared 6 bases from V and 0 bases from J, leaving 15 bases between. Per the germline V gene, CDR1 is MDHEN and CDR2 is SYDVKM. The CDR3 has 16 residues.

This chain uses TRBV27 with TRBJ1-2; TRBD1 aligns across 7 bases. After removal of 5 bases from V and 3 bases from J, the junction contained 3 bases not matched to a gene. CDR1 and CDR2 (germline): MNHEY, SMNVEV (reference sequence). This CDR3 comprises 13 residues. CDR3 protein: CASSRGTDYGYTF. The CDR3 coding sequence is TGTGCCAGCAGTCGGGGGACAGACTATGGCTACACCTTC.

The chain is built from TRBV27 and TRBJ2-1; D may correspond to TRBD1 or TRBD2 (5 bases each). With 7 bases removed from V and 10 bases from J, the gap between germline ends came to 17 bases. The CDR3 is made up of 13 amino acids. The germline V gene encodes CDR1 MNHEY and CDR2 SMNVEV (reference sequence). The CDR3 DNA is TGTGCCAGCACCATCTTGCCTCGGGGCGAGCAGTTCTTC. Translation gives CASTILPRGEQFF.